This TCR beta chain originates from a study of blood T cell repertoires in COVID-19. Study overall: In each case, the material was cDNA or gDNA derived from T cells, B-cell-depleted T cells, or PBMCs.

About this clone itself: Additional DNA sequences in this sample encode the identical CDR3.

V gave up 3 bases and J gave up 4 bases, with 8 bases separating them. The CDR3 covers 13 residues. Germline loops: CDR1 SGDLS, CDR2 YYNGEE. Sequencing was performed with immunoSEQ multiplex PCR; in TCRdb, only in-frame clones are kept and a portion is missing. The sample yields 170,000 or so clones, about 89% seen once. The material sequenced was peripheral blood. The rearrangement joins TRBV9 to TRBJ1-5; the D is unclear. The sequence was obtained from a man between 18 and 35 years old who had recovered from COVID-19. CDR3 nucleotides: TGTGCCAGCAGCGCCCTAGGTAATCAGCCCCAGCATTTT. Translation gives CASSALGNQPQHF.